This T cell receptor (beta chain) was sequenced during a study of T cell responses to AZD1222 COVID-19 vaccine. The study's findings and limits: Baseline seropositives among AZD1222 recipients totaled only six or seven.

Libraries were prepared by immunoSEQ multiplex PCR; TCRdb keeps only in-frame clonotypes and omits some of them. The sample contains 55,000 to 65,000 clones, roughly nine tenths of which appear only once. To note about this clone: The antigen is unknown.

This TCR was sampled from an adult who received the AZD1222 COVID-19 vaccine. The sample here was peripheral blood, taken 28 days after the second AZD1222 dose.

The CDR3 DNA sequence: TGTGCCATCGCAGAGACGGGGGTCACTGAAGCTTTCTTT. It is translated as CAIAETGVTEAFF. The chain carries TRBV10-3 and TRBJ1-1, with D perhaps matching TRBD1 (5 bases). Germline V gene sequence: CDR1 ENHRY, CDR2 SYGVKD. The CDR3 spans 13 residues. V lost 8 bases to trimming and J lost 4 bases, with 14 bases between them.